Shown below are 10 T cell receptor beta chains from a single sample sequenced in a study of CD8 T cells in Susac syndrome. Reverse transcription of about 0.5 to 1 ug RNA used random hexamers. MiXCR was run by TCRdb on the immunoSEQ multiplex PCR reads, yielding one entry per CDR3 protein. The data show approximately 140,000 distinct CDR3 sequences, with approximately 79% seen just once and 0.5% to 0.65% held by the top ten. The specimen was CD8+ T cells from PBMCs. The receptors here all came from a human donor with multiple sclerosis.

V usage is TRBV7-9 and J usage is TRBJ2-1; 8 positions match TRBD2. The V gene's germline CDR1 is SEHNR and CDR2 FQNEAQ (reference sequence). CDR3 length: 15 residues. V lost 4 bases to trimming and J lost 4 bases; unmatched junction nucleotides: 6. The chain's CDR3 is CASSSLAGLYNEQFF. The CDR3 nucleotides are TGTGCCAGCAGCTCCTTAGCGGGGCTATACAATGAGCAGTTCTTC.

The J gene is TRBJ2-4, the V gene TRBV14; D perhaps matches TRBD2 (6 bases). V lost 5 bases, J lost 5 bases, and 7 bases lay in between. Germline CDR1 SGHDN, CDR2 FVKESK. The CDR3 sequence is 12 residues long. CDR3 protein: CASSWEENIQYF. CDR3 nucleotide sequence: TGTGCCAGCAGCTGGGAGGAAAACATTCAGTACTTC.

The gene calls are TRBV19 and TRBJ2-7; D is possibly TRBD2 (6 bases). The V end lost 4 bases, the J end lost 2 bases, and 12 bases lay between the germline ends. CDR1 is LNHDA, CDR2 SQIVND, per germline (reference sequence). This CDR3 comprises 14 residues. The CDR3 sequence: CASSSRGSAYEQYF. CDR3 bases: TGTGCCAGTAGTAGCCGGGGGAGCGCCTACGAGCAGTACTTC.

The chain's CDR3 is CASSLSSTGGYNEQFF. The CDR3 DNA follows: TGTGCCAGCAGTTTATCGTCGACCGGTGGGTACAATGAGCAGTTCTTC. The chain couples TRBV27 to TRBJ2-1; no definite D call. V lost 0 bases and J 4 bases, leaving 13 bases between the germline ends. The CDR3 spans 16 residues. Per germline, CDR1 MNHEY and CDR2 SMNVEV (reference sequence).

This clonotype was counted a few times. The chain links TRBV4-1 to TRBJ2-1; no clear D. The CDR3 has 11 residues. Germline CDR1 reads MGHRA; CDR2 reads YSYEKL. V shed 1 base and J shed 7 bases, with 2 bases lying between them. CDR3 coding DNA: TGCGCCAGCAGCCAAGTGAATGAGCAGTTCTTC. It specifies CASSQVNEQFF.

J is TRBJ2-3 and V is TRBV28, with TRBD2 matching over 12 bases. V was clipped by 7 bases and J by 2 bases; unmatched bases: 10. This CDR3 region has 17 residues. Germline CDR1 MDHEN, CDR2 SYDVKM. The CDR3 DNA is TGTGCCAGCAACATACGGACTAGCGGGGAGTTCACAGATACGCAGTATTTT. Protein product: CASNIRTSGEFTDTQYF.

The chain links TRBV12-3 or TRBV12-4 to TRBJ2-7, with D possibly TRBD1 on 6 matching bases. This CDR3 is 13 amino acids long. Trimming pared 6 bases from V and 4 bases from J, leaving 13 bases between. The CDR3 reads CASSYRETYEQYF. CDR3 DNA sequence: TGTGCCAGCAGCTACAGGGAGACTTACGAGCAGTACTTC.

This clonotype was detected once. The V call is TRBV4-2, the J call TRBJ1-1; 7 bases match TRBD1. The junction had 4 bases not matched to a gene; V was cut back by 2 bases and J by 1 base. The CDR3 extends over 15 amino acids. Germline assignment: CDR1 LGHNA and CDR2 YNFKEQ. In DNA, the CDR3 is TGTGCCAGCAGCCAAATGACAGGGTCGAACACTGAAGCTTTCTTT. Its translation is CASSQMTGSNTEAFF.

V is TRBV2 and J is TRBJ2-1, with D possibly TRBD2 on 6 matching bases. V dropped 5 bases and J dropped 6 bases, with 14 bases sitting between them. This CDR3 is built from 14 residues. Germline CDR1 is SNHLY and CDR2 is FYNNEI. The CDR3 sequence is CASSSPGESNEQFF. CDR3 bases: TGTGCCAGCAGTTCTCCGGGAGAGTCCAATGAGCAGTTCTTC.

This clonotype was seen only once. The V gene is TRBV19, the J gene TRBJ2-7; D is ambiguous. The ends were cut back, 3 bases at V and 3 bases at J, with 12 bases in the middle. This CDR3 is 14 amino acids long. Germline V gene sequence: CDR1 LNHDA, CDR2 SQIVND (reference sequence). The CDR3 nucleotides are TGTGCCAGTAGTATTGGCCAGAGTGGCTACGAGCAGTACTTC. Amino acids: CASSIGQSGYEQYF.